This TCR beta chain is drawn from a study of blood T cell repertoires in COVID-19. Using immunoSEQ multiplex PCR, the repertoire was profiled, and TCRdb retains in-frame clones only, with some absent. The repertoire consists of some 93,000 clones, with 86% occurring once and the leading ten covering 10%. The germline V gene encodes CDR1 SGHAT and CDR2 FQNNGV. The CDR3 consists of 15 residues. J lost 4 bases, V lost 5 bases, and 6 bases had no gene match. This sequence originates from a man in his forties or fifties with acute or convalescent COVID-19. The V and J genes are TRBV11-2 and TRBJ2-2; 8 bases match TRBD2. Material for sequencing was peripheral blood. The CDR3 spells CASSPSGRGTGELFF. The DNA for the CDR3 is TGTGCCAGCAGCCCAAGCGGGAGAGGCACCGGGGAGCTGTTTTTT.